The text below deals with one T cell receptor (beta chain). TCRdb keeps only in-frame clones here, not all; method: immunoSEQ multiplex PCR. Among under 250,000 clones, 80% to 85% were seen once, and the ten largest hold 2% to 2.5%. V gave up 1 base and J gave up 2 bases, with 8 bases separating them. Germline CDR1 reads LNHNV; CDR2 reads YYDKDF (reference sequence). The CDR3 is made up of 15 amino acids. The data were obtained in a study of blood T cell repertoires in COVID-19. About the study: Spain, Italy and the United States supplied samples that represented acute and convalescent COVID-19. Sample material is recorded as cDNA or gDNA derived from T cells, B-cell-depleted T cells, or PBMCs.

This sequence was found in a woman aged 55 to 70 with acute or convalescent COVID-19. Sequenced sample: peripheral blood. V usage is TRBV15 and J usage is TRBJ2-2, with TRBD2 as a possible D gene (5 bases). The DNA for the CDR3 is TGTGCCACCAGCAGAGTGGGGAGTAACACCGGGGAGCTGTTTTTT. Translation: CATSRVGSNTGELFF.